The 22 T cell receptor beta chains presented below share a single source sample, sequenced in a study of T cell repertoires in aging, cancer and after chemotherapy. Multiplex touch-down PCR with TRB-A/B primers amplified rearranged V-D-J TRB sequences. TCRdb ran MiXCR on the multiplex PCR reads and lists one entry per CDR3 protein. The data show 1,500 to 2,000 distinct CDR3 sequences, roughly 24% seen once. TCR beta rearrangements were amplified from peripheral blood genomic DNA. Sequencing input: blood. These receptors came from a human donor with a solid tumor.

The chain carries TRBV20-1 and TRBJ2-4, with 7 bases lining up with TRBD2. The CDR3 sequence is 13 residues long. In germline, CDR1 is DFQATT, CDR2 SNEGSKA (reference sequence). The junction had 5 bases not matched to a gene; V was cut back by 3 bases and J by 6 bases. The CDR3 nucleotides read TGCAGTGCTAGGGCGGGAGCTACAAACATTCAGTACTTC. It specifies CSARAGATNIQYF.

This clonotype was counted a few times. The chain links TRBV27 to TRBJ2-2; no definite D call. In germline, CDR1 is MNHEY, CDR2 SMNVEV (reference sequence). The CDR3 runs 13 residues. Trimming stripped 6 bases from V and 5 bases from J, with 10 bases between. The CDR3 coding sequence is TGTGCCAGCAGGCAGGTTGGGACCGGGGAGCTGTTTTTT. Encoded protein: CASRQVGTGELFF.

The chain uses TRBV20-1 and TRBJ2-5, with 15 bases aligning to TRBD2. V dropped 0 bases and J dropped 5; count of bases not matched to a gene: 10. Germline V gene data show CDR1 as DFQATT and CDR2 as SNEGSKA (reference sequence). The CDR3 has 18 residues. The CDR3 spells CSARDRGLAGGLGETQYF. The DNA for the CDR3 is TGCAGTGCTAGAGATCGGGGACTAGCGGGGGGTTTAGGGGAGACCCAGTACTTC.

The CDR3 reads CASSWDRTLTEAFF. The CDR3 coding sequence is TGTGCCAGCAGTTGGGACAGGACATTAACTGAAGCTTTCTTT. The rearrangement joins TRBV6-7 to TRBJ1-1, with 8 bases fitting TRBD1. TRBV6-7 is annotated as an ORF whose role is uncertain. The trim removed 4 bases at V and 5 bases at J, leaving 6 bases unmatched. The CDR3 is 14 amino acids.

A few counts support this clonotype. V gene TRBV6-5 combines with J gene TRBJ1-5, with a possible D match to TRBD1 (5 bases). V lost 6 bases and J 1 base, leaving 10 bases between the germline ends. CDR1 MNHEY and CDR2 SVGAGI come from the germline V gene. This CDR3 has 14 amino acids. Here the CDR3 reads CASRGLGSNQPQHF. DNA of the CDR3: TGTGCCAGCAGGGGACTGGGCAGCAATCAGCCCCAGCATTTT.

This clonotype appeared a few times. The chain links TRBV27 to TRBJ2-7; 10 nucleotides match TRBD1. Per germline, CDR1 MNHEY and CDR2 SMNVEV (reference sequence). CDR3 size: 14 residues. The V gene end was trimmed by 6 bases and the J gene end by 3 bases; junction bases not matched to a gene: 5. CDR3 in DNA: TGTGCCAGCAGGCGGGACAGGGGTTTCTACGAGCAGTACTTC. It specifies CASRRDRGFYEQYF.

The chain combines TRBV5-5 with TRBJ2-7; D gene ambiguous. The CDR3 length is 15 residues. The V gene lost 4 bases and the J gene lost 0 bases, with 14 bases spanning the gap. Germline values: CDR1 SGHKS, CDR2 YYEKEE (reference sequence). This CDR3 is CASSPGDTLSYEQYF. The CDR3 DNA reads as TGTGCCAGCAGCCCGGGCGACACCCTCTCCTACGAGCAGTACTTC.

This clonotype appeared a few times. CDR3 DNA sequence: TGTGCCAGCAGCTTACGGTTAAGGCATGAGCAGTTCTTC. This gives the protein CASSLRLRHEQFF. This chain uses TRBV13 with TRBJ2-1; D call uncertain. V was shortened by 2 bases and J by 8 bases, with 10 bases between the two germline ends. The germline gives CDR1 PRHDT, CDR2 FYEKMQ (reference sequence). This CDR3 region has 13 residues. Variable domain in full (rest from reference TRBV13 and TRBJ2-1): AAGVIQSPRHLIKEKRETATLKCYPIPRHDTVYWYQQGPGQDPQFLISFYEKMQSDKGSIPDRFSAQQFSDYHSELNMSSLELGDSALYFCASSLRLRHEQFFGPGTRLTVL.

The chain carries TRBV20-1 and TRBJ2-1, with TRBD2 matching over 10 bases. J gave up 1 base and V 2 bases, and 2 bases lay outside the gene matches. The CDR3 totals 15 residues. CDR1 DFQATT and CDR2 SNEGSKA come from the germline V gene (reference sequence). The CDR3 sequence is CSARPSGGSYNEQFF. The CDR3 DNA follows: TGCAGTGCTAGACCTAGCGGGGGTTCCTACAATGAGCAGTTCTTC.

This clonotype is large by share. The rearrangement links TRBV6-5 to TRBJ1-2; D perhaps matches TRBD1 (5 bases). V lost 5 bases to trimming and J lost 4 bases, with 8 bases between them. Germline CDR1 reads MNHEY; CDR2 reads SVGAGI. The CDR3 loop spans 12 amino acids. CDR3 amino acids: CASSAGTYGYTF. The CDR3 region has the DNA TGTGCCAGCAGTGCAGGGACCTATGGCTACACCTTC.

The chain uses TRBV4-1 and TRBJ1-3; D might be TRBD1 (6 bases). This CDR3 contains 16 residues. V gave up 4 bases and J gave up 2 bases, with 15 bases separating them. Germline CDR1 MGHRA, CDR2 YSYEKL. The CDR3 coding sequence is TGCGCCAGCAGCCCAGCAGGCCGGACAGCTGGAAACACCATATATTTT. This encodes CASSPAGRTAGNTIYF.

By sample fraction, this clonotype is medium-sized. The chain combines TRBV15 with TRBJ2-7; 8 bases align to TRBD2. This CDR3 spans 15 amino acids. The germline V gene has CDR1 LNHNV and CDR2 YYDKDF (reference sequence). With V trimmed by 4 bases and J by 6 bases, 11 bases remained unmatched. CDR3 sequence (DNA): TGTGCCACCAGCACCTCGACTAGCGCCCGAGGCGAGCAGTACTTC. It translates to CATSTSTSARGEQYF.

By its share, this clonotype is large. In DNA form, the CDR3 reads TGTGCCAGCACTCCCGGGAGATGGCCCGACGAGCAGTACTTC. It specifies CASTPGRWPDEQYF. The J gene is TRBJ2-7, the V gene TRBV7-2; D is possibly TRBD2 (6 bases). Trimming cost V 7 bases and J 5 bases, with 18 bases left between them. Germline V lookup: CDR1 SGHTA, CDR2 FQGNSA. This CDR3 is 14 amino acids long.

This clonotype has a handful of counts. The chain links TRBV6-5 to TRBJ1-1, with D uncertain. Germline assignment: CDR1 MNHEY and CDR2 SVGAGI. There are 14 residues in the CDR3. V shed 0 bases and J shed 4 bases, with 9 bases lying between them. This chain's CDR3 is CASSYSEGFTEAFF. The CDR3 nucleotides read TGTGCCAGCAGTTACTCTGAGGGTTTCACTGAAGCTTTCTTT.

By share, this clonotype counts as medium-sized. The chain employs TRBV30 and TRBJ2-5; 9 bases are a match to TRBD2. Germline CDR1 and CDR2: GTSNPN and SVGIG (reference sequence). Losses at the gene ends were 3 bases for V and 4 bases for J; bases not matched to a gene: 12. The CDR3 loop spans 16 amino acids. The CDR3 loop reads CAWSLLGREGLETQYF. DNA for the CDR3: TGTGCCTGGAGCCTACTGGGGCGGGAGGGCCTAGAGACCCAGTACTTC.

The J gene is TRBJ2-1, the V gene TRBV5-6; 8 nucleotides agree with TRBD2. The V gene end was trimmed by 1 base and the J gene end by 4 bases; junction bases not matched to a gene: 7. Germline assignment: CDR1 SGHDT and CDR2 YYEEEE. This CDR3 comprises 16 residues. The CDR3 is CASSLTKAGAYNEQFF. For the CDR3, the DNA is TGTGCCAGCAGCTTGACCAAAGCGGGGGCTTACAATGAGCAGTTCTTC.

This clonotype has more than one count but fewer than ten. This chain joins TRBV7-2 and TRBJ1-2; tentatively, D is TRBD1 (5 bases). The CDR3 covers 15 residues. The germline V gene encodes CDR1 SGHTA and CDR2 FQGNSA. V lost 5 bases to trimming and J lost 4 bases, with 17 bases between them. The CDR3 region is CASSPDPGLGYGYTF. CDR3 in DNA: TGTGCCAGCAGCCCCGATCCGGGACTCGGCTATGGCTACACCTTC.

This rearrangement joins TRBV30 to TRBJ1-2; 12 bases are shared with TRBD1. Germline V gives CDR1 GTSNPN, CDR2 SVGIG (reference sequence). J lost 7 bases, V lost 5 bases, and 5 bases had no gene match. This CDR3 has 13 residues. CDR3 amino acids: CAWDRDRGRGYTF. CDR3 coding DNA: TGTGCCTGGGACCGGGACAGGGGGCGTGGCTACACCTTC.

This clonotype qualifies as large (0.1 to 1%). The chain carries TRBV7-6 and TRBJ1-3; weak D call: TRBD1 (6 bases). CDR1 is SGHVS, CDR2 FNYEAQ, per germline. The CDR3 has 18 residues. Deletions cut 4 bases from V and 0 bases from J, with 19 bases between. The CDR3 is CASSSPIAGDSSGNTIYF. In DNA form, the CDR3 reads TGTGCCAGCAGCTCGCCAATCGCAGGGGATAGCTCTGGAAACACCATATATTTT.

This clonotype was detected only a few times. The chain carries TRBV6-5 and TRBJ2-1, with 7 bases fitting TRBD2. CDR3 length: 14 amino acids. The germline V gene has CDR1 MNHEY and CDR2 SVGAGI. The trim removed 5 bases at V and 8 bases at J, leaving 9 bases unmatched. The CDR3, as DNA: TGTGCCAGCAGTGAAGCGGGGAATCTGGATGAGCAGTTCTTC. This encodes CASSEAGNLDEQFF.

V is TRBV19 and J is TRBJ2-3; TRBD2 matches 10 bases. CDR1 and CDR2 (germline): LNHDA, SQIVND (reference sequence). Germline trimming cut 8 bases from V and 5 bases from J; bases unmatched to any gene: 10. This CDR3 is built from 15 residues. Written as DNA, the CDR3 is TGTGCCAGTGGCAGGGCTAGCGGGAGCGGAGATACGCAGTATTTT. Its translation is CASGRASGSGDTQYF. Complete variable domain (other parts from reference TRBV19 and TRBJ2-3): DGGITQSPKYLFRKEGQNVTLSCEQNLNHDAMYWYRQDPGQGLRLIYYSQIVNDFQKGDIAEGYSVSREKKESFPLTVTSAQKNPTAFYLCASGRASGSGDTQYFGPGTRLTVL.

This clonotype was observed a handful of times. CDR3 sequence reads: CSASGTSGRGMENYEQYF. DNA of the CDR3: TGCAGTGCTTCCGGGACTAGCGGGAGAGGGATGGAGAACTACGAGCAGTACTTC. The genes are TRBV20-1 and TRBJ2-7; TRBD2 aligns across 14 bases. Trimming took 5 bases from V and 3 from J; bases not matched to a gene: 15. Per germline, CDR1 DFQATT and CDR2 SNEGSKA (reference sequence). CDR3 length: 18 residues.